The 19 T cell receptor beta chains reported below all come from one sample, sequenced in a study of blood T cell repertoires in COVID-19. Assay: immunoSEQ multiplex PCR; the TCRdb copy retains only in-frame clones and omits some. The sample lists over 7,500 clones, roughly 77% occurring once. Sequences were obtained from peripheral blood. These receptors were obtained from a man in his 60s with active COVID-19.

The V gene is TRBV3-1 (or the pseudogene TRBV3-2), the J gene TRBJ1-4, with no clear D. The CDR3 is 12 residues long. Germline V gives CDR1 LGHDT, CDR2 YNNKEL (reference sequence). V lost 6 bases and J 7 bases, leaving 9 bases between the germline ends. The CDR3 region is CASSKKPEKLFF. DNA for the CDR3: TGTGCCAGCAGTAAAAAGCCTGAAAAACTGTTTTTT.

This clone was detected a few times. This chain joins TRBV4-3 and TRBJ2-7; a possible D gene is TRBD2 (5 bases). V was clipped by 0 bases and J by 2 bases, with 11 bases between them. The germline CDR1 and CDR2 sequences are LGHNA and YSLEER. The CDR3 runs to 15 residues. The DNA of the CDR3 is TGCGCCAGCAGCCAAGATCTCGGGAAGGCCTACGAGCAGTACTTC. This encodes CASSQDLGKAYEQYF.

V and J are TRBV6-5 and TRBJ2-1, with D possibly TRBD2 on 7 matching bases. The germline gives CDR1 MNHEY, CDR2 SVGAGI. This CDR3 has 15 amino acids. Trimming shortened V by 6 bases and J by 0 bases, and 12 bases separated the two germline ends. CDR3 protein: CASRRGGSSYNEQFF. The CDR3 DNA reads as TGTGCCAGCAGGAGGGGGGGCAGCTCCTACAATGAGCAGTTCTTC.

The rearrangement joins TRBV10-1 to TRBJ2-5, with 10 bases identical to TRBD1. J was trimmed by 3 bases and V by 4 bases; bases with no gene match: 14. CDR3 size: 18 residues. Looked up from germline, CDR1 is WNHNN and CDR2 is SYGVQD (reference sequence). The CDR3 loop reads CASSGRQGASPPKETQYF. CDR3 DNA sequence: TGCGCCAGCAGTGGGAGACAGGGGGCTTCGCCCCCAAAAGAGACCCAGTACTTC.

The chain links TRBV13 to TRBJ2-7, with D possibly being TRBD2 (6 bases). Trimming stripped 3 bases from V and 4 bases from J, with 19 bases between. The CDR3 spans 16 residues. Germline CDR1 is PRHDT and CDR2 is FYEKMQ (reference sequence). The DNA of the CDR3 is TGTGCCAGCAGCTTCTACTCCGGGACTTCTTATTACGAGCAGTACTTC. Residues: CASSFYSGTSYYEQYF.

DNA of the CDR3: TGTGCCAGCAGTCTCACGGGACAGGGATACCAAGAGACCCAGTACTTC. It is translated as CASSLTGQGYQETQYF. The chain has TRBV28 and TRBJ2-5, with 9 bases that match TRBD1. This CDR3 has 16 residues. Germline CDR1 reads MDHEN; CDR2 reads SYDVKM. V gave up 5 bases and J gave up 0 bases; unmatched junction bases: 7.

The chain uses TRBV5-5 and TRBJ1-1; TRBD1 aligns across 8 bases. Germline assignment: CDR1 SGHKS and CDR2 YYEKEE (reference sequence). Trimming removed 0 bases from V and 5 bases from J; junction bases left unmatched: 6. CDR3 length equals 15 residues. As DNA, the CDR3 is TGTGCCAGCAGCTTGGCCCCGGGACAGGCTACTGAAGCTTTCTTT. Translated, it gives CASSLAPGQATEAFF. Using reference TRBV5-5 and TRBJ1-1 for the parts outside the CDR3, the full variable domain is DAGVTQSPTHLIKTRGQQVTLRCSPISGHKSVSWYQQVLGQGPQFIFQYYEKEERGRGNFPDRFSARQFPNYSSELNVNALLLGDSALYLCASSLAPGQATEAFFGQGTRLTVV.

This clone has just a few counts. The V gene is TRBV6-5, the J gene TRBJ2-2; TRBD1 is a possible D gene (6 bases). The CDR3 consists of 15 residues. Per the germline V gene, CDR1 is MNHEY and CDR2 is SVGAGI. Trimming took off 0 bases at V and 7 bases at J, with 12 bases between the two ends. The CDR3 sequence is CASSYSTTGLGELFF. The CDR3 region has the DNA TGTGCCAGCAGTTACTCGACTACAGGGCTCGGGGAGCTGTTTTTT.

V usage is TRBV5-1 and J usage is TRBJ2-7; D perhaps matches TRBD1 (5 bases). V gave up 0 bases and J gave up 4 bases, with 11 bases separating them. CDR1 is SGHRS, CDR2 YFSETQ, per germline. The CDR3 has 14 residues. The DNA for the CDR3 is TGCGCCAGCAGCTTGGCGCAGGGATGGTACGAGCAGTACTTC. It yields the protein CASSLAQGWYEQYF.

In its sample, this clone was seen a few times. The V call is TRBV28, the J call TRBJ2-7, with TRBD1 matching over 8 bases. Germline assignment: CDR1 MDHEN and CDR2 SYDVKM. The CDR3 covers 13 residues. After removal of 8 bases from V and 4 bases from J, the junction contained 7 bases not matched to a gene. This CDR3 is CASSGRGPYEQYF. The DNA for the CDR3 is TGTGCCAGCTCGGGCAGGGGGCCTTACGAGCAGTACTTC. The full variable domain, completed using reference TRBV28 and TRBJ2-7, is DVKVTQSSRYLVKRTGEKVFLECVQDMDHENMFWYRQDPGLGLRLIYFSYDVKMKEKGDIPEGYSVSREKKERFSLILESASTNQTSMYLCASSGRGPYEQYFGPGTRLTVT.

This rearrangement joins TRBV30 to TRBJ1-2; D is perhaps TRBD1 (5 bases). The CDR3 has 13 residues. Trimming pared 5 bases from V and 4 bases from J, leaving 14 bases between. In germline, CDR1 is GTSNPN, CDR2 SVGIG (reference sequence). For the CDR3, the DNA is TGTGCCTGGTACACGGGGGGTGGCTATGGCTACACCTTC. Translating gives CAWYTGGGYGYTF.

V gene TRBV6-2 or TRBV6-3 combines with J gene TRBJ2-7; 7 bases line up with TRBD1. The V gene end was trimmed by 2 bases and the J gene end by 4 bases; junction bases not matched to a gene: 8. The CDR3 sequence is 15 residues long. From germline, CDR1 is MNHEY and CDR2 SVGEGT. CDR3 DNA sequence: TGTGCCAGCAGTTACCGGGACAGTTTTCGTTACGAGCAGTACTTC. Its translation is CASSYRDSFRYEQYF.

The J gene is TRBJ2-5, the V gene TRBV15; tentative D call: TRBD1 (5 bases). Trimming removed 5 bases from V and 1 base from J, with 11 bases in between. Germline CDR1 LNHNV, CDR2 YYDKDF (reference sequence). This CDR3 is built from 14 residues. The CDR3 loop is CATSAWGFQETQYF. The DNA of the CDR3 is TGTGCCACCAGCGCGTGGGGCTTCCAAGAGACCCAGTACTTC.

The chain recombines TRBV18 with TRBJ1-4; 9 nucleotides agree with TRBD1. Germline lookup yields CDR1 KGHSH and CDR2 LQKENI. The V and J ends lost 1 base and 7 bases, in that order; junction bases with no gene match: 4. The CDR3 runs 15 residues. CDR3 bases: TGTGCCAGCTCACCACGACAGGGACAGGGTGAAAAACTGTTTTTT. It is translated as CASSPRQGQGEKLFF.

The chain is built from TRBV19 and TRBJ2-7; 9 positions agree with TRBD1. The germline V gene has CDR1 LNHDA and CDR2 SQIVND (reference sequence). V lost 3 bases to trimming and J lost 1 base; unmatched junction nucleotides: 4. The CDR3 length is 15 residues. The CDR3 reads CASSITGTGSYEQYF. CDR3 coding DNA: TGTGCCAGTAGTATTACCGGGACAGGGTCCTACGAGCAGTACTTC.

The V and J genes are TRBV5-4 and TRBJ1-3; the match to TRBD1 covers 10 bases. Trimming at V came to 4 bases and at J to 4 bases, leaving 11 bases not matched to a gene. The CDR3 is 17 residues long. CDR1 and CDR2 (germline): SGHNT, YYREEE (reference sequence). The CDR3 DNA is TGTGCCAGCAGCACCCCCGGGACAGGGGCTTCGGGAAACACCATATATTTT. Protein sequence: CASSTPGTGASGNTIYF.

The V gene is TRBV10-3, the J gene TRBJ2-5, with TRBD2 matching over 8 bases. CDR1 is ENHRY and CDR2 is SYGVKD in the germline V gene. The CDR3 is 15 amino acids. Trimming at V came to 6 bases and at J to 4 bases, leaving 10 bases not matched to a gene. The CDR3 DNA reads TGTGCCATCAGAACGGGACCGGGACTAGGAGAGACCCAGTACTTC. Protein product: CAIRTGPGLGETQYF.

CDR3 coding DNA: TGTGCCAGTAGTATTGCGGGGGGTGTTGGAGAGACCCAGTACTTC. Its translation: CASSIAGGVGETQYF. The rearrangement uses TRBV19 and TRBJ2-5; TRBD2 aligns across 8 bases. The CDR3 runs to 15 residues. J gave up 4 bases and V 3 bases, and 7 bases lay outside the gene matches. Germline V gene lookup returns CDR1 LNHDA and CDR2 SQIVND (reference sequence).

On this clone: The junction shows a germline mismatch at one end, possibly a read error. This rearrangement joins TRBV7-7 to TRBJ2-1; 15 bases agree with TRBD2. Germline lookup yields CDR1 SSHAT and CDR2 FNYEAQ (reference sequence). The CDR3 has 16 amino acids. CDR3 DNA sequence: TGTGCTAGCAGCCCGGGACTAGCGGGGGGAGGACATGAGCAGTTCTTC. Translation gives CASSPGLAGGGHEQFF. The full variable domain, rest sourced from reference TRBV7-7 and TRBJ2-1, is GAGVSQSPRYKVTKRGQDVTLRCDPISSHATLYWYQQALGQGPEFLTYFNYEAQPDKSGLPSDRFSAERPEGSISTLTIQRTEQRDSAMYRCASSPGLAGGGHEQFFGPGTRLTVL.